The sequence of this TCR beta chain was determined in a study of blood T cell repertoires in COVID-19. About the study: Sample material is recorded as cDNA or gDNA derived from T cells, B-cell-depleted T cells, or PBMCs.

The repertoire was sequenced with immunoSEQ multiplex PCR; TCRdb's copy has only in-frame clones and lacks some. Counted here are around 150,000 clones, just over 90% occurring once; the ten biggest clones make up roughly 2%. The CDR3 consists of 14 residues. Germline V CDR1 and CDR2: SGDLS, YYNGEE. The V end lost 0 bases, the J end lost 0 bases, and 7 bases lay between the germline ends. Specimen: peripheral blood. The chain recombines TRBV9 with TRBJ2-7, with no clear D. The source of this sequence is a woman aged 55-69 years with COVID-19, enrolled during active disease. CDR3 amino acids: CASSVGILSYEQYF. The CDR3 coding sequence is TGTGCCAGCAGCGTAGGTATTCTCTCCTACGAGCAGTACTTC.